Below, 15 T cell receptor beta chains from the same sample are listed, as sequenced in a study of CD8 T cells in Susac syndrome (dated by TCRdb to the late 2010s). The library was generated by the immunoSEQ multiplex PCR assay. RNA was extracted using the RNeasy kit, and roughly 0.5 to 1 ug of the RNA was reverse transcribed with random hexamers. TCRdb took the public reads, trimmed them with fastp at Q25, ran MiXCR for clone calling and kept in-frame beta chains. Each record represents a unique CDR3 protein, reported with the most common genes and DNA among its rows. The sample contains about 400,000 distinct CDR3 sequences, around 85% of them found a single time. The top ten hold roughly 0.1% of the sample. The sample comprised CD8+ T cells from PBMCs. The receptors originated from a human donor with multiple sclerosis.

The chain uses TRBV28 and TRBJ2-3; no firm D call. The CDR3 extends over 17 amino acids. Germline CDR1 reads MDHEN; CDR2 reads SYDVKM. V lost 3 bases and J lost 1, with 17 bases in between. CDR3 nucleotide sequence: TGTGCCAGCAGTTTTGAATTGGCTCCCCAGGGCACAGATACGCAGTATTTT. It is translated as CASSFELAPQGTDTQYF.

The chain combines TRBV7-6 with TRBJ2-7, with unresolved D. This CDR3 spans 13 amino acids. Looked up from germline, CDR1 is SGHVS and CDR2 is FNYEAQ. V dropped 4 bases and J dropped 5 bases, with 12 bases sitting between them. CDR3 loop: CASSSLGMDEQYF. DNA for the CDR3: TGTGCCAGCAGCTCCCTGGGTATGGACGAGCAGTACTTC.

The V gene is TRBV30, the J gene TRBJ2-1, with no clear D. Per germline, CDR1 GTSNPN and CDR2 SVGIG (reference sequence). V lost 5 bases and J 0 bases, leaving 11 bases between the germline ends. This CDR3 spans 14 amino acids. CDR3: CAWGRISSYNEQFF. The CDR3, as DNA: TGTGCCTGGGGCCGCATCTCCTCCTACAATGAGCAGTTCTTC.

The genes are TRBV7-9 and TRBJ2-5; D is undetermined. V was pared by 4 bases and J by 4 bases, with 7 bases between. There are 12 residues in the CDR3. Germline V lookup: CDR1 SEHNR, CDR2 FQNEAQ (reference sequence). The CDR3 protein is CASSSFGETQYF. The DNA for the CDR3 is TGTGCCAGCAGCTCCTTCGGAGAGACCCAGTACTTC.

This clonotype has a handful of counts. The rearrangement uses TRBV3-1 and TRBJ2-1; D may be TRBD2 (7 bases). This CDR3 is built from 17 residues. From germline, CDR1 is LGHDT and CDR2 YNNKEL (reference sequence). Deletions cut 0 bases from V and 9 bases from J, with 21 bases between. The CDR3 sequence is CASSQELWGGGNGEQFF. DNA of the CDR3: TGTGCCAGCAGCCAAGAGTTATGGGGGGGCGGGAACGGTGAGCAGTTCTTC.

The chain carries TRBV6-5 and TRBJ2-3; either TRBD1 or TRBD2 may supply D (6 bases each). The CDR3 loop spans 18 amino acids. Germline V CDR1 and CDR2: MNHEY, SVGAGI. Trimming cost V 0 bases and J 2 bases, with 18 bases left between them. CDR3: CASSYSPGGSFPTDTQYF. The CDR3 DNA is TGTGCCAGCAGTTACTCGCCCGGGGGCTCCTTCCCCACAGATACGCAGTATTTT.

The V and J genes are TRBV7-9 and TRBJ2-5; a weak D match, TRBD2 (6 bases). Germline V CDR1 and CDR2: SEHNR, FQNEAQ (reference sequence). The CDR3 extends over 13 amino acids. Deletions cut 5 bases from V and 5 bases from J, with 12 bases between. Here the CDR3 reads CASSPGAGETQYF. The CDR3 DNA follows: TGTGCCAGCAGCCCCGGGGCGGGGGAGACCCAGTACTTC.

The J gene is TRBJ2-1, the V gene TRBV20-1; 7 nucleotides agree with TRBD2. Germline loops: CDR1 DFQATT, CDR2 SNEGSKA (reference sequence). After removal of 0 bases from V and 0 bases from J, the junction contained 2 bases not matched to a gene. This CDR3 region has 15 residues. CDR3 in amino acids: CSARDLAASYNEQFF. DNA of the CDR3: TGCAGTGCTAGAGACCTAGCGGCCTCCTACAATGAGCAGTTCTTC.

V gene TRBV29-1 combines with J gene TRBJ2-3; TRBD2 agrees at 8 bases. CDR3 length: 15 amino acids. CDR1 SQVTM and CDR2 ANQGSEA come from the germline V gene. The V gene end was trimmed by 6 bases and the J gene end by 6 bases; junction bases not matched to a gene: 14. The CDR3 DNA follows: TGCAGCGTCGATGGGACTAGTGAGCCGCTTGATACGCAGTATTTT. It yields the protein CSVDGTSEPLDTQYF.

The CDR3 reads CASSIRDRTILNTEAFF. CDR3 nucleotide sequence: TGTGCCAGTAGTATTAGGGACCGAACTATCCTGAACACTGAAGCTTTCTTT. The V gene is TRBV19, the J gene TRBJ1-1; TRBD1 might be the D (5 bases). Germline V lookup: CDR1 LNHDA, CDR2 SQIVND (reference sequence). The CDR3 spans 17 residues. Trimming removed 3 bases at V and 0 bases at J, with 17 bases between.

V gene TRBV5-5 combines with J gene TRBJ1-6, with D hard to call. This CDR3 is built from 16 residues. V shed 3 bases and J shed 0 bases, with 10 bases lying between them. The germline V gene encodes CDR1 SGHKS and CDR2 YYEKEE (reference sequence). The CDR3 DNA reads as TGTGCCAGCAGCTGGTATCAGAGCTCCTATAATTCACCCCTCCACTTT. As protein: CASSWYQSSYNSPLHF.

The gene calls are TRBV5-1 and TRBJ2-3; tentatively, D is TRBD1 (6 bases). V lost 1 base to trimming and J lost 3 bases, with 12 bases between them. The CDR3 loop spans 15 amino acids. The germline CDR1 and CDR2 sequences are SGHRS and YFSETQ. This chain's CDR3 is CASSLRGFVTDTQYF. DNA for the CDR3: TGCGCCAGCAGCTTGAGGGGGTTTGTTACAGATACGCAGTATTTT.

The chain couples TRBV27 to TRBJ2-7, with D possibly TRBD1 on 5 matching bases. Between the trimmed V and J ends, which lost 5 bases and 2 bases, there was a span of 16 bases. Germline CDR1 reads MNHEY; CDR2 reads SMNVEV (reference sequence). CDR3 length: 15 residues. The CDR3 loop is CASSPQQDLPYEQYF. As DNA, the CDR3 is TGTGCCAGCAGTCCCCAACAGGACCTACCCTACGAGCAGTACTTC.

The rearrangement uses TRBV6-5 and TRBJ2-7; no clear D. Germline-derived CDR1 and CDR2 are MNHEY and SVGAGI. Deletions cut 6 bases from V and 2 bases from J, with 23 bases between. CDR3 length: 17 amino acids. CDR3 bases: TGTGCCAGCAGCTCCTCGGACGACCAAAGTTTTACCTACGAGCAGTACTTC. Amino acid sequence: CASSSSDDQSFTYEQYF.

This clonotype was observed a handful of times. This chain uses TRBV28 with TRBJ2-7; TRBD1 agrees at 9 bases. The CDR3 runs to 14 residues. Trimming took 4 bases from V and 5 from J; bases not matched to a gene: 6. Germline CDR1 is MDHEN and CDR2 is SYDVKM. CDR3 in DNA: TGTGCCAGCAGTTCCCGGGACAGGGACCACGAGCAGTACTTC. Its translation is CASSSRDRDHEQYF.